The T cell receptor (beta chain) under discussion was sequenced for a study of breast tumors, draining lymph nodes, adjacent tissues. This clonotype came up many times. Antigen specificity is unknown. TCRdb re-called the multiplex PCR reads with MiXCR, one entry per CDR3 protein. In the table there are fewer than 140,000 distinct CDR3 sequences, approximately 28% of which are singletons. CDR1 and CDR2 from the germline V gene are LGHNA and YSLEER. Trimming left V 0 bases short and J 7 bases short, with 10 bases between. The CDR3 has 14 amino acids. Axillary draining lymph nodes of breast cancer patients supplied the node samples. Study-wide results and limits: Compared with basal-like, luminal-like tumors shared significantly more repertoire with nontumor tissue.

Sequenced input: axillary lymph node tissue. The chain is built from TRBV4-3 and TRBJ1-5; no firm D call. The sequence was collected from a female donor with breast cancer. Some clones in this sample may be carry-over from other donors' samples. In DNA, the CDR3 is TGCGCCAGCAGCCAAGAGCGGAGTAACCAGCCCCAGCATTTT. It encodes CASSQERSNQPQHF.